These T cell receptor beta chains were read from a single sample in a study of response to subunit inactivated influenza vaccine. MiXCR, applied by TCRdb to the RT-PCR reads, yields one record per CDR3 protein. The data show hundreds of thousands of distinct CDR3 sequences, around 25% seen once. The specimen comprised CD4+ T cells sorted from PBMCs, sampled 4 to 6 days after vaccination. The source of these receptors is a man in his fifties or sixties who received an inactivated influenza vaccine. The CDR3 runs from the conserved cysteine through the conserved F or W. A D gene is named only where the DNA matches it firmly. Expanded clones get a size class; other rows say once, few or many, or leave the size out.

>TRBJ1-1|.|TRBV7-9|TRBD1|15
TGTGCCAGCAGCTTATCCGGGACAGAAGGCGGTGAAGCTTTCTTT
CASSLSGTEGGEAFF
>TRBJ2-2|.|TRBV3-1|.|11
TGTGCCAGCACCTCCGCCTGGGAGCTGTTTTTT
CASTSAWELFF
>TRBJ2-5|few|TRBV12-3/TRBV12-4|.|14
TGTGCCAGCAGTTTATCGAGGGTACAAGAGACCCAGTACTTC
CASSLSRVQETQYF
>TRBJ2-1|few|TRBV5-1|TRBD2|15
TGCGCCAGCAGCGCCAACCCCTTAGCGGGGTATGAGCAGTTCTTC
CASSANPLAGYEQFF
>TRBJ2-3|few|TRBV5-5|TRBD2|16
TGTGCCAGCAGCTTGGGGGGTAGCGGGGTCGCGGATACGCAGTATTTT
CASSLGGSGVADTQYF
>TRBJ1-1|.|TRBV6-1|TRBD1|16
TGTGCCAGCAGCCCCCCTCTAGGACAGGGGGGCACTGAAGCTTTCTTT
CASSPPLGQGGTEAFF
>TRBJ2-5|.|TRBV11-1|TRBD1|16
TGTGCCAGCAGACCTTTCGAGGGGGCGCCTTGGGAGACCCAGTACTTC
CASRPFEGAPWETQYF
>TRBJ2-7|.|TRBV20-1|.|17
TGCAGTGCTGTCGGGACAGAGGTAGGGGGGAAAATCTACGAGCAGTACTTC
CSAVGTEVGGKIYEQYF
>TRBJ1-2|.|TRBV4-3|.|15
TGCGCCAGCAGCCAGGCTACTAGGGCGGACTATGGCTACACCTTC
CASSQATRADYGYTF
>TRBJ1-2|.|TRBV6-1|TRBD1|14
TGTGCCAGCAGTCCCAACAGGGGTAACTATGGCTACACCTTC
CASSPNRGNYGYTF
>TRBJ2-3|.|TRBV6-1|.|13
TGTGCCAGCGGGGGAGATTACACAGATACGCAGTATTTT
CASGGDYTDTQYF
>TRBJ2-7|.|TRBV12-3/TRBV12-4|.|12
TGTGCCAGCACTAACAGGGTAGGCGAGCAGTACTTC
CASTNRVGEQYF
>TRBJ1-2|few|TRBV5-1|.|15
TGCGCCAGCAGCTTGGATGGGCAGGGTGGTCTTGGCTACACCTTC
CASSLDGQGGLGYTF
>TRBJ2-1|.|TRBV5-1|TRBD2|14
TGCGCCAGCAGCCTAACTAGCGGGGGGGCTGAAGAGTTCTTC
CASSLTSGGAEEFF
>TRBJ2-3|few|TRBV20-1|TRBD1|16
TGCAGTGCAAAAAACCGGGACAGGGAAGTCACAGATACGCAGTATTTT
CSAKNRDREVTDTQYF
>TRBJ1-5|.|TRBV20-1|TRBD1|17
TGCAGTGCTAGAGATAGGACAGGCAACTCCTTCAATCAGCCCCAGCATTTT
CSARDRTGNSFNQPQHF
>TRBJ2-5|.|TRBV5-1|.|12
TGCGCCAGCAGCGAAAACCAAGAGACCCAGTACTTC
CASSENQETQYF
>TRBJ2-3|.|TRBV5-4|.|17
TGTGCCAGCAGTTTCGGGGGGTCGGGACAACTCACAGATACGCAGTATTTT
CASSFGGSGQLTDTQYF
>TRBJ2-7|.|TRBV10-3|.|15
TGTGCCATCAGTGAGCGCGGGGCCACCTCCTACGAGCAGTACTTC
CAISERGATSYEQYF
>TRBJ2-7|.|TRBV20-1|.|13
TGCAGTGCTAGAGGGGACACCCGCGGCAAGCAGTACTTC
CSARGDTRGKQYF
>TRBJ2-2|few|TRBV7-9|TRBD2|17
TGTGCCAGCAGGCGGACTAGCGGAAGGACGGGCACCGGGGAGCTGTTTTTT
CASRRTSGRTGTGELFF
>TRBJ2-4|.|TRBV20-1|TRBD1|16
TGCAGTGCTAAAAGAGGACAGGGATGGTCCAAAAACATTCAGTACTTC
CSAKRGQGWSKNIQYF
>TRBJ2-5|few|TRBV2|.|13
TGTGCCAGCACTATTAGTAGGGACGGGACCCAGTACTTC
CASTISRDGTQYF
>TRBJ2-2|.|TRBV12-3/TRBV12-4|TRBD2|20
TGTGCCAGCAGTTTTGGACGGCGGGTTAGCGGGGGGCAGAACACCGGGGAGCTGTTTTTT
CASSFGRRVSGGQNTGELFF
>TRBJ2-3|.|TRBV7-2|TRBD1|16
TGTGCCAGCAGCGAAGGGGACAGGGGGCGCGGAAATACGCAGTATTTT
CASSEGDRGRGNTQYF
>TRBJ1-3|.|TRBV4-1|TRBD1|15
TGCGCCAGCAGCCAGACAGGGGTGGCTCCCGACACCATATATTTT
CASSQTGVAPDTIYF
>TRBJ2-7|.|TRBV6-2/TRBV6-3|.|14
TGTGCCAGCAGAGCCGAGGGGGTATCCTACGAGCAGTACTTC
CASRAEGVSYEQYF
>TRBJ2-6|few|TRBV29-1|.|14
TGCAGCGTGGGGGTTGGCTCTGGGGCCAACGTCCTGACTTTC
CSVGVGSGANVLTF
>TRBJ2-7|many|TRBV10-3|.|12
TGTGCCATCAGTAAGTCTCCCTACGAGCAGTACTTC
CAISKSPYEQYF
>TRBJ2-1|.|TRBV5-1|.|15
TGCGCCAGCAGCTGGAGGTTACAGAAATCCAATGAGCAGTTCTTC
CASSWRLQKSNEQFF
>TRBJ2-2|.|TRBV20-1|.|14
TGCAGTGCTCCTAATGGGGGTTCTATCGGGGAGCTGTTTTTT
CSAPNGGSIGELFF
>TRBJ2-2|.|TRBV10-1|.|14
TGCGCCAGCTCCGGACAGTTGGACACCGGGGAGCTGTTTTTT
CASSGQLDTGELFF
>TRBJ2-1|few|TRBV9|TRBD2|13
TGTGCCAGCAGCGTGCGGGGGGGCGATGAGCAGTTCTTC
CASSVRGGDEQFF
>TRBJ1-1|.|TRBV7-3|.|16
TGTGCCAGCAGCTATGGCGGTGGAGGCATGAACACTGAAGCTTTCTTT
CASSYGGGGMNTEAFF
>TRBJ2-3|few|TRBV20-1|TRBD2|15
TGCAGTGCACTATCGACTAGCGGGGGCACAGATACGCAGTATTTT
CSALSTSGGTDTQYF